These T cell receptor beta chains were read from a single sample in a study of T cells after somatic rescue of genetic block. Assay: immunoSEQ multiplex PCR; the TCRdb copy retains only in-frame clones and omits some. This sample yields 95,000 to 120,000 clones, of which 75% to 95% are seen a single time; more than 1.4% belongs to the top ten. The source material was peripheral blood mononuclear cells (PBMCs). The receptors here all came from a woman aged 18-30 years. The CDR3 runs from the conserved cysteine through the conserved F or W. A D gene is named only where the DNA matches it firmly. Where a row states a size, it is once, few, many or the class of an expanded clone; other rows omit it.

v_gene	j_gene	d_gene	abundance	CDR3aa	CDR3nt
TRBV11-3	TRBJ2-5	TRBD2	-	CASSPFNLIRGDGRETQYF	TGTGCCAGCAGCCCTTTCAACCTGATACGGGGGGATGGTCGGGAGACCCAGTACTTC
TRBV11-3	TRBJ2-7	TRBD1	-	CASSLEQGSYEQYF	TGTGCCAGCAGCTTAGAACAGGGGTCCTACGAGCAGTACTTC
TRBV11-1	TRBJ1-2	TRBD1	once	CASSPRTGGNYGYTF	TGTGCCAGCAGCCCCCGGACAGGGGGGAACTATGGCTACACCTTC
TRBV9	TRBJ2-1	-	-	CASSLGLSSYNEQFF	TGTGCCAGCAGCTTGGGACTTTCTTCCTACAATGAGCAGTTCTTC
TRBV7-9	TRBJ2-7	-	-	CASSLAGQIYEQYF	TGTGCCAGCAGCTTAGCGGGACAAATCTACGAGCAGTACTTC
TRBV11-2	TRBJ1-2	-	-	CASSAIRATF	TGTGCCAGCAGCGCCATACGGGCCACCTTC
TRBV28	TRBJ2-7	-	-	CASNRVTYEQYF	TGTGCCAGCAATAGGGTGACCTACGAGCAGTACTTC
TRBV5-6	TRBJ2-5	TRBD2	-	CASSFSGGGKTQYF	TGTGCCAGCAGCTTTAGCGGGGGGGGAAAGACCCAGTACTTC
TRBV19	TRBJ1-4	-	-	CASSIGEIGEKLFF	TGTGCCAGTAGTATCGGAGAGATAGGTGAAAAACTGTTTTTT
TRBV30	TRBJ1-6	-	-	CARRGPGNSPLHF	TGTGCTCGGAGGGGCCCCGGGAATTCACCCCTCCACTTT
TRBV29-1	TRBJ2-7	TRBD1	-	CSVAGRTGVYEQYF	TGCAGCGTTGCTGGCAGGACAGGGGTGTACGAGCAGTACTTC
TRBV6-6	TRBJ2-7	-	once	CAGGSAYEQYF	TGTGCTGGAGGCAGCGCCTACGAGCAGTACTTC
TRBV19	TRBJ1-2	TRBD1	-	CASSTNGGQGDGYTF	TGTGCCAGTAGCACTAACGGGGGACAGGGAGATGGCTACACCTTC
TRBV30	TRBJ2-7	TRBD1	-	CAWQGASSYEQYF	TGTGCCTGGCAGGGGGCAAGCTCCTACGAGCAGTACTTC
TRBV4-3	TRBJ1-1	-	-	CASSQNSRESPLNTEAFF	TGCGCCAGCAGCCAGAACAGCAGGGAGAGTCCCTTGAACACTGAAGCTTTCTTT
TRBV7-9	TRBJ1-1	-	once	CASSPTGTEAFF	TGTGCCAGCAGCCCTACGGGCACTGAAGCTTTCTTT
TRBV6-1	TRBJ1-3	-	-	CASPSGAGNTIYF	TGTGCCAGCCCATCGGGGGCGGGAAACACCATATATTTT
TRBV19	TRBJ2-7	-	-	CASSIEGGGSYEQYF	TGTGCCAGTAGTATAGAAGGTGGCGGTTCCTACGAGCAGTACTTC
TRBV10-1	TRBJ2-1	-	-	CASRLRNEQFF	TGCGCCAGCAGATTAAGGAACGAGCAGTTCTTC
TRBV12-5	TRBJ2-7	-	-	CASGLTRQVSYEQYF	TGTGCTAGTGGTTTGACCCGACAGGTCTCCTACGAGCAGTACTTC
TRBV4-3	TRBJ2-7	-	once	CASSQDRGSVYEQYF	TGCGCCAGCAGCCAAGACAGGGGCAGCGTCTACGAGCAGTACTTC
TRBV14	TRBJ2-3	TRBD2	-	CASSLTSGGANRQQYF	TGTGCCAGCAGCCTTACTAGCGGGGGGGCCAATCGGCAGCAGTATTTT
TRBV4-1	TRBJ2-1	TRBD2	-	CASSQLSRRGRGGSEQFF	TGCGCCAGCAGCCAGCTGTCCCGAAGGGGGCGGGGGGGCAGTGAGCAGTTCTTC
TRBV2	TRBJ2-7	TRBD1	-	CAILTGSPYEQYF	TGTGCCATCCTGACAGGGTCCCCCTACGAGCAGTACTTC
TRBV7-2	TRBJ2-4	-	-	CASSLEARSPQNIQYF	TGTGCCAGCAGCTTAGAGGCTCGGAGCCCCCAAAACATTCAGTACTTC
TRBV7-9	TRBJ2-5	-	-	CASTDGGRETQYF	TGTGCCAGCACCGACGGCGGACGGGAGACCCAGTACTTC
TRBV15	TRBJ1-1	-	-	CATSRDRLMNTEAFF	TGTGCCACCAGCAGAGATCGACTGATGAACACTGAAGCTTTCTTT
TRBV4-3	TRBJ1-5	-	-	CASSQEGLSGQPQHF	TGCGCCAGCAGCCAAGAGGGGCTCTCGGGTCAGCCCCAGCATTTT
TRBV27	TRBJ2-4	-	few	CASSLSGTPTNIQYF	TGTGCCAGCAGTTTATCTGGGACACCTACAAACATTCAGTACTTC
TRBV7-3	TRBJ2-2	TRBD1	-	CASSLLQGASGELFF	TGTGCCAGCAGCCTACTGCAGGGGGCGTCCGGGGAGCTGTTTTTT
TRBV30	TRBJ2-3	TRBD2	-	CAWDSGADTQYF	TGTGCCTGGGATAGCGGGGCGGATACGCAGTATTTT
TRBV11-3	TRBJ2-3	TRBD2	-	CASSFSGGVNTDTQYF	TGTGCCAGCAGCTTTAGCGGGGGGGTTAACACAGATACGCAGTATTTT
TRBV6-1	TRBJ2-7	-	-	CASSEGRTARKYF	TGTGCCAGCAGTGAAGGGCGGACAGCCAGAAAGTACTTC
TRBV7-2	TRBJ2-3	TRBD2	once	CASHLLAGFSDTQYF	TGTGCCAGCCATCTCCTAGCGGGGTTTTCAGATACGCAGTATTTT
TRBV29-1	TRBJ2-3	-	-	CSGQASPSTDTQYF	TGCAGCGGTCAAGCGAGCCCTAGCACAGATACGCAGTATTTT
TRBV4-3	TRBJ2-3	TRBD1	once	CASSQDSQGATNTQYF	TGCGCCAGCAGCCAAGATAGCCAGGGGGCTACAAATACGCAGTATTTT
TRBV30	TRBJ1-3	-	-	CAWRLPTRGNTIYF	TGTGCCTGGAGGCTGCCGACACGTGGAAACACCATATATTTT